The 12 T cell receptor beta chains below were found in one sample sequenced in a study of blood T cell repertoires in COVID-19. Profiling relied on immunoSEQ multiplex PCR, and the TCRdb table lists in-frame clones only, not all of them. The sample lists hundreds of thousands of clones; over 75% were seen once. What was sequenced was PBMCs or T cells enriched from blood (not recorded which). These receptors were taken from a woman in her 40s who had recovered from COVID-19.

The V gene is TRBV28, the J gene TRBJ1-2, with D perhaps TRBD1 (5 bases). This CDR3 contains 13 residues. The germline CDR1 and CDR2 sequences are MDHEN and SYDVKM. The germline V and J ends were trimmed by 6 bases and 5 bases, with 13 bases remaining between them. The CDR3 DNA reads as TGTGCCAGCAGCCCACCGGGGGGGTATGGCTACACCTTC. Protein product: CASSPPGGYGYTF.

The rearrangement joins TRBV7-8 to TRBJ1-4; TRBD1 matches 7 bases. Germline lookup yields CDR1 SGHVS and CDR2 FQNEAQ. The CDR3 length is 17 residues. The junction had 9 bases not matched to a gene; V was cut back by 5 bases and J by 0 bases. The CDR3 DNA follows: TGTGCCAGCAGCGCCCGAAGGACAGGCCCAACTAATGAAAAACTGTTTTTT. Protein sequence: CASSARRTGPTNEKLFF.

J is TRBJ2-7 and V is TRBV7-3; the D is unclear. The ends were cut back, 5 bases at V and 3 bases at J, with 17 bases in the middle. Germline V gene data show CDR1 as SGHTA and CDR2 as FQGTGA. The CDR3 runs 15 residues. CDR3 DNA sequence: TGTGCCAGCAGCCCCACCCAGACGGAGATCTACGAGCAGTACTTC. Residues: CASSPTQTEIYEQYF.

The chain links TRBV25-1 to TRBJ1-2, with 7 bases aligning to TRBD1. Trimming removed 1 base from V and 4 bases from J; junction bases left unmatched: 6. The CDR3 contains 15 residues. Germline CDR1 reads MGHDK; CDR2 reads SYGVNS. The DNA for the CDR3 is TGTGCCAGCAGTGAATCGTGGAGGGGGCTCTATGGCTACACCTTC. Protein product: CASSESWRGLYGYTF.

The genes are TRBV4-1 and TRBJ2-1, with D possibly being TRBD2 (6 bases). Germline assignment: CDR1 MGHRA and CDR2 YSYEKL. V was cut by 0 bases and J by 0 bases, with 24 bases left in between. The CDR3 extends over 21 amino acids. The CDR3 loop reads CASSQDYGFMSGSYSYNEQFF. CDR3 DNA: TGCGCCAGCAGCCAAGATTACGGTTTTATGAGCGGGTCGTACTCCTACAATGAGCAGTTCTTC.

The chain links TRBV2 to TRBJ1-2, with TRBD1 identical over 9 bases. V shed 8 bases and J 8 bases; nucleotides not matched to a gene: 9. Germline lookup yields CDR1 SNHLY and CDR2 FYNNEI. There are 13 residues in the CDR3. The CDR3 DNA sequence: TGTGCCAGCGGCAACAGGGGGCGAGAAGGCTACACCTTC. This codes for CASGNRGREGYTF.

Of note for this clone: The same CDR3 can be traced to other DNA sequences in this sample. V gene TRBV5-4 combines with J gene TRBJ1-2; no reliable D call. V lost 0 bases, J lost 4 bases, and 4 bases lay in between. CDR3 length: 12 amino acids. The germline gives CDR1 SGHNT, CDR2 YYREEE (reference sequence). The CDR3: CASSLDSYGYTF. The DNA of the CDR3 is TGTGCCAGCAGCTTGGACAGCTATGGCTACACCTTC.

The chain carries TRBV19 and TRBJ1-2; D is perhaps TRBD1 (6 bases). The germline gives CDR1 LNHDA, CDR2 SQIVND (reference sequence). The CDR3 is made up of 12 amino acids. V lost 0 bases, J lost 10 bases, and 9 bases lay in between. The CDR3 here is CASSIERQVYTF. The CDR3 DNA is TGTGCCAGTAGTATAGAGCGACAGGTCTACACCTTC.

The chain combines TRBV2 with TRBJ1-2; 7 bases match TRBD1. CDR1 and CDR2 from the germline V gene are SNHLY and FYNNEI. Trimming cost V 6 bases and J 4 bases; bases outside gene matches: 11. This CDR3 contains 15 residues. CDR3 amino acids: CASSEYRGPGYGYTF. Here the CDR3 DNA reads TGTGCCAGCAGCGAATACAGGGGCCCGGGCTATGGCTACACCTTC.

The V gene is TRBV19, the J gene TRBJ2-5; D is possibly TRBD2 (6 bases). The CDR3 has 14 residues. The germline gives CDR1 LNHDA, CDR2 SQIVND (reference sequence). V was trimmed by 5 bases and J by 9 bases, leaving 19 bases between them. The CDR3 sequence: CASSVRTGSGAQYF. The CDR3 DNA reads TGTGCCAGTAGTGTCCGGACCGGCTCGGGGGCCCAGTACTTC.

As regards this clone: The junction departs from germline at one end; a sequencing error may be responsible. The genes are TRBV7-7 and TRBJ2-1, with 8 nucleotides matching TRBD1. In germline, CDR1 is SSHAT, CDR2 FNYEAQ (reference sequence). The CDR3 contains 15 residues. The CDR3 bases are TGTGCTAGCAGCTTACGAGGGACAGGATACAATGAGCAGTTCTTC. This codes for CASSLRGTGYNEQFF.

The chain couples TRBV12-5 to TRBJ2-1, with TRBD2 identical over 12 bases. This CDR3 has 16 amino acids. V shed 5 bases, J shed 4 bases, and the junction held 6 bases outside the gene matches. Germline V gives CDR1 LGHNT, CDR2 FRNRAP. The CDR3 DNA reads as TGTGCTAGTGGTCCGGGGACTAGCGGGTTATACAATGAGCAGTTCTTC. Translated: CASGPGTSGLYNEQFF.